This record concerns one T cell receptor beta chain sequence. Its antigen is unknown. The entry originates in a study of shared clonotypes between healthy human individuals. Study-wide results and limits: Inspection by rarefaction showed sorted-subset sequencing to be incomplete despite large depth.

It was at deep level that the assay was run. Only in-frame clones appear in the TCRdb table, and some are missing; sequencing was by immunoSEQ multiplex PCR. This repertoire shows about 1,500,000 clones, roughly 97% found once; its top ten account for 1% to 1.5%. The germline V gene encodes CDR1 ENHRY and CDR2 SYGVKD. V lost 9 bases to trimming and J lost 5 bases; unmatched junction nucleotides: 7. The CDR3 has 14 amino acids. The sample was naive CD4+ T cells sorted from blood. The subset is: CD45RA+ positively selected. The clonotype originates from a man aged 25 to 45 in good health. The V call is TRBV10-3, the J call TRBJ2-1; 10 bases map to TRBD1. This CDR3 is CAITGTGVHNEQFF. DNA for the CDR3: TGTGCCATTACCGGGACAGGGGTCCACAATGAGCAGTTCTTC.